This T cell receptor beta chain was captured in a study of CD8 T cells in Susac syndrome (dated by TCRdb to between 2018 and 2021). Regarding the complete study: The study used repertoire sequencing to test whether antigen drove CD8+ T cell activation and differentiation in Susac syndrome.

RNA was extracted using the RNeasy kit, and roughly 0.5 to 1 ug of the RNA was reverse transcribed with random hexamers. TCR beta CDR3 regions were amplified with the immunoSEQ multiplex PCR assay covering 54 Vbeta and 13 Jbeta segments. PCR amplification bias was corrected using a synthetic template baseline for primer optimization and computational correction. On the study's bioinformatics: Reads were assigned to V, D and J genes according to IMGT and analyzed in immunoSEQ Analyzer, with only productive sequences retained. To calculate clonality, Shannon entropy was normalized by log2 of the number of productive unique sequences and then subtracted from one. For each patient and control, public and private clones were evaluated within the 100 most prevalent clones. Clones were defined as Susac-specific if absent from the healthy and MS cohorts, from 900 to 1,200 published viral clones and from other ImmuneACCESS disease sequences. The public reads were quality trimmed at Q25 with fastp and then assembled into clones with MiXCR by TCRdb, keeping productive beta chains. CDR3 protein sequences are deduplicated, and each keeps its most common genes and DNA. The V and J calls shown here were made by TCRdb, not taken from the authors' results. A total of some 190,000 distinct CDR3 sequences appear in this sample, roughly 94% of them only once. The ten largest clones capture 0.085% to 0.11% of the sample.

Results and caveats for the whole study, not just this receptor: The study acknowledged that relatively few individuals were included in the TCR sequencing and HLA analysis.

V is clipped by 5 bases and J by 1 base, and the sequence between their germline boundaries is 21 bases long. The germline V gene (reference sequence) sets CDR1 to MNHEY and CDR2 to SMNVEV. Including the terminal cysteine and phenylalanine, the CDR3 comprises 18 residues. CDR3 DNA only is kept here, 54 bases in frame from base 1. On this clonotype: The antigen this receptor binds is unknown. The input lacks base qualities; no much larger clone sits a single base away.

Peripheral blood CD8+ and CD4+ T cells from healthy donors, Susac syndrome patients and multiple sclerosis patients were profiled by high-throughput TCR beta sequencing. Healthy donors were age- and sex-matched controls. CD8+ TEMRA cells were enriched by FACS, while bulk CD8+ and CD4+ T cells were purified by magnetic negative isolation. Blood was collected in EDTA tubes and processed within 24 hours, with PBMCs isolated through density gradient centrifugation. PBMCs intended for TCR sequencing were frozen in liquid nitrogen and were later thawed in a 37 degrees C water bath. The sorted or isolated CD4+, CD8+ and CD8+ TEMRA cells reached a purity of at least 90%.

Source material: CD4+ T cells from PBMCs. The rearranged chain carries TRBV27 and TRBJ2-1; no D segment can be confidently identified. The TCR sequence derives from a human donor in good health. CDR3 sequence: CASSKAELTFFSYNEQFF. The bases are TGTGCCAGCAGTAAGGCGGAACTAACTTTCTTTTCCTACAATGAGCAGTTCTTC.